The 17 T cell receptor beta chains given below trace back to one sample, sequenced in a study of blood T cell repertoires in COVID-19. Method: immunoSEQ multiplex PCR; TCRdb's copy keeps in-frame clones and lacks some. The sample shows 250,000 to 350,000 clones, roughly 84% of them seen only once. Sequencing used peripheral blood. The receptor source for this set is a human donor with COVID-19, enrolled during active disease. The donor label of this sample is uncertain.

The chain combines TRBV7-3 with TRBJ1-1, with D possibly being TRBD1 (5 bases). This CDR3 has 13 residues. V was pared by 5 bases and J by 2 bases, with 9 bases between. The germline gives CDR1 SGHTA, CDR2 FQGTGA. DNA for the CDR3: TGTGCCAGCAGCGATGGACATAACACTGAAGCTTTCTTT. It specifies CASSDGHNTEAFF.

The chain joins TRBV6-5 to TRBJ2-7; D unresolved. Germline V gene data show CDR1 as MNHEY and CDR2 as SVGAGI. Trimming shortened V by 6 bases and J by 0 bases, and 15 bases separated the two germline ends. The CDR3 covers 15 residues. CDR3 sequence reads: CASSVPSRSSYEQYF. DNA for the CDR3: TGTGCCAGCAGCGTCCCAAGCCGGAGCTCCTACGAGCAGTACTTC.

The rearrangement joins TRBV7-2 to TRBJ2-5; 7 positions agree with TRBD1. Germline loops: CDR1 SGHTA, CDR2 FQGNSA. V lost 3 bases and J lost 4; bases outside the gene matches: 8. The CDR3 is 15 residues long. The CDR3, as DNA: TGTGCCAGCAGCTTTAGACAGGGTTGGGGAGAGACCCAGTACTTC. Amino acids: CASSFRQGWGETQYF.

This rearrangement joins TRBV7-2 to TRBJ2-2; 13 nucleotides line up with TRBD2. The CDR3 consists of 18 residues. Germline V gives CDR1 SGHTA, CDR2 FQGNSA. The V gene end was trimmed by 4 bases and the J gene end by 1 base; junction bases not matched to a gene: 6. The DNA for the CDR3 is TGTGCCAGCAGCTCCGGGACTAGCGGGATATTGAACACCGGGGAGCTGTTTTTT. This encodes CASSSGTSGILNTGELFF.

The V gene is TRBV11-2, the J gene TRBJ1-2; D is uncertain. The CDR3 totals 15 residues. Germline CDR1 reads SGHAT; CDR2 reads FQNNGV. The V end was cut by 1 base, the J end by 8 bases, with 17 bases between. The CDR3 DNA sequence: TGTGCCAGCAGCTTAGCTCTTACAAGTACAGTCGGCTACACCTTC. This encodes CASSLALTSTVGYTF.

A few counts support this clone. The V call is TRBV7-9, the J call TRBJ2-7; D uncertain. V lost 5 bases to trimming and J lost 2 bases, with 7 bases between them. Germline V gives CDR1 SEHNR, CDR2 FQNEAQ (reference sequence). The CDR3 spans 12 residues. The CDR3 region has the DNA TGTGCCAGCAGCACTACTACCTACGAGCAGTACTTC. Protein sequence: CASSTTTYEQYF. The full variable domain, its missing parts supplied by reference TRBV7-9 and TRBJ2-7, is DTGVSQNPRHKITKRGQNVTFRCDPISEHNRLYWYRQTLGQGPEFLTYFQNEAQLEKSRLLSDRFSAERPKGSFSTLEIQRTEQGDSAMYLCASSTTTYEQYFGPGTRLTVT.

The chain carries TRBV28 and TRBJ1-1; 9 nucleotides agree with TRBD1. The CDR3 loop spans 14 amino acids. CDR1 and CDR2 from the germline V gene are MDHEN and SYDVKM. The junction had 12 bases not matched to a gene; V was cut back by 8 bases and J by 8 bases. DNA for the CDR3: TGTGCCAGCGCGATGCCCGGGACAGGGAAAGAAGCTTTCTTT. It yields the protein CASAMPGTGKEAFF.

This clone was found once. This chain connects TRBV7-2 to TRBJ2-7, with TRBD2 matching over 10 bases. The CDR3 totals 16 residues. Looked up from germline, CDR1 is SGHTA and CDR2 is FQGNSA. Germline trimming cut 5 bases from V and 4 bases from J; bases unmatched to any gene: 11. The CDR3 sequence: CASSEGTSAAGYEQYF. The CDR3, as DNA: TGTGCCAGCAGCGAAGGGACTAGCGCGGCGGGATACGAGCAGTACTTC.

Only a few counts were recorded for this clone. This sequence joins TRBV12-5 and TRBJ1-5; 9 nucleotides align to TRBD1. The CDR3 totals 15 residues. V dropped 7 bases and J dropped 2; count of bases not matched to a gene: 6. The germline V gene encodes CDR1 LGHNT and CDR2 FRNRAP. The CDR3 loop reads CASADDRGGNQPQHF. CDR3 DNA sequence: TGTGCTAGTGCCGACGACAGGGGGGGCAATCAGCCCCAGCATTTT.

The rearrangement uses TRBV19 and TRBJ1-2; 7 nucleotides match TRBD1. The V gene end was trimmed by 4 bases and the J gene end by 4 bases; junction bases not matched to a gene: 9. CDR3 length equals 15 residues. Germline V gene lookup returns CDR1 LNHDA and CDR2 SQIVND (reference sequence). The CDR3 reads CASSTTGQTFYGYTF. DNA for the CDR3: TGTGCCAGTAGTACCACGGGACAGACCTTCTATGGCTACACCTTC. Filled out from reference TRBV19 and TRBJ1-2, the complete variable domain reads DGGITQSPKYLFRKEGQNVTLSCEQNLNHDAMYWYRQDPGQGLRLIYYSQIVNDFQKGDIAEGYSVSREKKESFPLTVTSAQKNPTAFYLCASSTTGQTFYGYTFGSGTRLTVV.

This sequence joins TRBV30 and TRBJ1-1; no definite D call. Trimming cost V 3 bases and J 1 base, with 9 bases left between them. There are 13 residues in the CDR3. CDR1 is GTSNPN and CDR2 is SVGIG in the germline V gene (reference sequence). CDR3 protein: CAWRGRENTEAFF. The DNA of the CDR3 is TGTGCCTGGAGGGGCCGGGAGAACACTGAAGCTTTCTTT.

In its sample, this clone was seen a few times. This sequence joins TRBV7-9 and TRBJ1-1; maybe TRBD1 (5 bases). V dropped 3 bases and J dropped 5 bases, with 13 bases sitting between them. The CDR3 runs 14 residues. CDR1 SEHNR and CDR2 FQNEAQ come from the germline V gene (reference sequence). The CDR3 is CASSFNSGGTEAFF. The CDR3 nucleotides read TGTGCCAGCAGCTTCAACTCCGGGGGGACTGAAGCTTTCTTT.

CDR3 sequence reads: CASSFQTAFRDTIYF. The CDR3 DNA is TGTGCCAGCAGTTTCCAGACGGCCTTCAGGGACACCATATATTTT. The chain employs TRBV7-2 and TRBJ1-3; TRBD1 might be the D (5 bases). V gave up 6 bases and J gave up 8 bases, with 20 bases separating them. The CDR3 is 15 residues long. Germline CDR1 reads SGHTA; CDR2 reads FQGNSA.

As DNA, the CDR3 is TGTGCCAGTAGAGGCCCCCAAACAGGGGATGAGACCCAGTACTTC. The encoded protein is CASRGPQTGDETQYF. The chain is built from TRBV19 and TRBJ2-5, with 7 bases lining up with TRBD1. The CDR3 is 15 amino acids. After removal of 6 bases from V and 5 bases from J, the junction contained 12 bases not matched to a gene. Germline V CDR1 and CDR2: LNHDA, SQIVND (reference sequence).

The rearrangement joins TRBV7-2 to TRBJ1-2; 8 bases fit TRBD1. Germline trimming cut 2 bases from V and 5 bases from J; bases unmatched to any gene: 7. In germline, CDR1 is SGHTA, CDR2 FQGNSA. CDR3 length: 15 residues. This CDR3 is CASSLTGQGYYGYTF. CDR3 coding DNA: TGTGCCAGCAGCTTAACCGGACAGGGATATTATGGCTACACCTTC. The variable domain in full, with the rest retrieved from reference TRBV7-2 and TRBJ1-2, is GAGVSQSPSNKVTEKGKDVELRCDPISGHTALYWYRQSLGQGLEFLIYFQGNSAPDKSGLPSDRFSAERTGGSVSTLTIQRTQQEDSAVYLCASSLTGQGYYGYTFGSGTRLTVV.

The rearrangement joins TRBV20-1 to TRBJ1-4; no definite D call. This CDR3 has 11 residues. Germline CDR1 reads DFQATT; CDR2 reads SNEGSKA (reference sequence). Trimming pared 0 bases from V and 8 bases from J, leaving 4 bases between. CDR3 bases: TGCAGTGCTAGAGATCAAGAAAAACTGTTTTTT. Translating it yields CSARDQEKLFF.

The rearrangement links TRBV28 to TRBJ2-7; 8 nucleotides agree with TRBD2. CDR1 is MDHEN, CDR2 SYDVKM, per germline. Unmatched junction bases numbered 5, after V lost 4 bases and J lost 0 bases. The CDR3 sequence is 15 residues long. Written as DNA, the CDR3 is TGTGCCAGCAGTTCTCCGGGACTAGGCTCCTACGAGCAGTACTTC. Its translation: CASSSPGLGSYEQYF.